This is a list of T cell receptor beta chains from one sample in a study of CD8 T cells in Susac syndrome. TCRdb redid the calling of the immunoSEQ multiplex PCR reads with MiXCR, one entry per CDR3 protein. The table includes roughly 75,000 distinct CDR3 sequences, approximately 93% detected once. The specimen sequenced was CD4+ T cells from PBMCs. These receptors all come from a human donor with Susac syndrome. Each CDR3 is given with its conserved first and last residue. The order of the fields is V gene, D gene, J gene, clone size, CDR3 DNA, CDR3 protein. The D gene is left open where the match is weak. Size values are once, few and many counts, or a class for expanded clones, and some rows have none.

v_gene: TRBV7-8; d_gene: .; j_gene: TRBJ1-2; abundance: .; CDR3nt: TGTGCCAGCAGCCAACAGGGACCCGATGGCTACACCTTC; CDR3aa: CASSQQGPDGYTF
v_gene: TRBV5-1; d_gene: .; j_gene: TRBJ2-3; abundance: .; CDR3nt: TGCGCCAGCAGCTTGGTTGCAGGGGGGCCAGATACGCAGTATTTT; CDR3aa: CASSLVAGGPDTQYF
v_gene: TRBV3-1; d_gene: .; j_gene: TRBJ2-1; abundance: .; CDR3nt: TGTGCCAGCAGCCAAGGTCGGGCAGACTACAATGAGCAGTTCTTC; CDR3aa: CASSQGRADYNEQFF
v_gene: TRBV5-6; d_gene: TRBD1; j_gene: TRBJ1-1; abundance: .; CDR3nt: TGTGCCAGCAGCTTGCCGGGGTGGGACAGAAACATGAACACTGAAGCTTTCTTT; CDR3aa: CASSLPGWDRNMNTEAFF
v_gene: TRBV7-2; d_gene: TRBD1; j_gene: TRBJ1-2; abundance: .; CDR3nt: TGTGCCAGCAGCTCGTATGACAGGGTCTATGGCTACACCTTC; CDR3aa: CASSSYDRVYGYTF
v_gene: TRBV12-3/TRBV12-4; d_gene: .; j_gene: TRBJ2-6; abundance: .; CDR3nt: TGTGCCAGCAGTTTATGGACCTCTGGGGCCAACGTCCTGACTTTC; CDR3aa: CASSLWTSGANVLTF
v_gene: TRBV30; d_gene: .; j_gene: TRBJ1-1; abundance: .; CDR3nt: TGTGCCTGGAGTAGAGTAGGGGCGGGAGACACTGAAGCTTTCTTT; CDR3aa: CAWSRVGAGDTEAFF
v_gene: TRBV5-1; d_gene: .; j_gene: TRBJ1-4; abundance: .; CDR3nt: TGCGCCAGCAGCTTACCCCAGGGGATACTCAATGAAAAACTGTTTTTT; CDR3aa: CASSLPQGILNEKLFF
v_gene: TRBV4-1; d_gene: TRBD1; j_gene: TRBJ2-7; abundance: .; CDR3nt: TGCGCCAGCAGCCGACAGGGGACGGTAGGCACCGAGCAGTACTTC; CDR3aa: CASSRQGTVGTEQYF
v_gene: TRBV28; d_gene: TRBD1; j_gene: TRBJ1-2; abundance: .; CDR3nt: TGTGCCAGCAGTTCGATCCTTAGGACAGGGTTGAGCTATGGCTACACCTTC; CDR3aa: CASSSILRTGLSYGYTF
v_gene: TRBV6-7; d_gene: TRBD2; j_gene: TRBJ2-7; abundance: once; CDR3nt: TGTGCCAGCAGTTCCCACATTTGCCTCTTCACTAGCGGGGGTAGCTACGAGCAGTACTTC; CDR3aa: CASSSHICLFTSGGSYEQYF
v_gene: TRBV28; d_gene: .; j_gene: TRBJ1-1; abundance: once; CDR3nt: TGTGCCACCAAAACCAACAGGGCGGGCGCTGAAGCTTTCTTT; CDR3aa: CATKTNRAGAEAFF
v_gene: TRBV14; d_gene: TRBD1; j_gene: TRBJ2-7; abundance: .; CDR3nt: TGTGCCAGCAGCCAAGAGCGGGATTTTTGGACCGGGACAGGGGGCTACGAGCAGTACTTC; CDR3aa: CASSQERDFWTGTGGYEQYF
v_gene: TRBV11-1; d_gene: TRBD2; j_gene: TRBJ2-3; abundance: .; CDR3nt: TGCGCCAGCAGCTTAGGAGGCGGGGGGGCAGATACGCAGTATTTT; CDR3aa: CASSLGGGGADTQYF
v_gene: TRBV29-1; d_gene: TRBD1; j_gene: TRBJ2-7; abundance: .; CDR3nt: TGCAGCGTTGAAGATTTGGACAGGGGATTCTACGAGCAGTACTTC; CDR3aa: CSVEDLDRGFYEQYF
v_gene: TRBV5-1; d_gene: .; j_gene: TRBJ1-6; abundance: few; CDR3nt: TGCGCCAGCAGCTTGGATATGGGTGGAAATTCACCCCTCCACTTT; CDR3aa: CASSLDMGGNSPLHF
v_gene: TRBV19; d_gene: TRBD1; j_gene: TRBJ2-6; abundance: once; CDR3nt: TGTGCCAGTAGTAGATTTCGGGACAGTGCCCGCAGGGGTGGGGCCAACGTCCTGACTTTC; CDR3aa: CASSRFRDSARRGGANVLTF
v_gene: TRBV11-2; d_gene: TRBD1; j_gene: TRBJ1-5; abundance: once; CDR3nt: TGTGCCAGCAGCTTAGGAACGGCCGGACAGGGGAGAAAGCATTTT; CDR3aa: CASSLGTAGQGRKHF
v_gene: TRBV7-6; d_gene: TRBD2; j_gene: TRBJ2-7; abundance: .; CDR3nt: TGTGCCAGCAGCCTCACTAGCGGGGAGGCCTACGAGCAGTACTTC; CDR3aa: CASSLTSGEAYEQYF
v_gene: TRBV29-1; d_gene: TRBD1; j_gene: TRBJ2-5; abundance: .; CDR3nt: TGCAGCGTGCCGGGACAGGGGGCGGAGACCCAGTACTTC; CDR3aa: CSVPGQGAETQYF
v_gene: TRBV11-1; d_gene: .; j_gene: TRBJ1-1; abundance: few; CDR3nt: TGTGCCAGCAGCCCCGAAACAGGGTCTAACACTGAAGCTTTCTTT; CDR3aa: CASSPETGSNTEAFF
v_gene: TRBV10-2; d_gene: TRBD2; j_gene: TRBJ2-3; abundance: .; CDR3nt: TGCGCCAGCAGAACCCCCACCGGGGGGGCGGGGGGCACAGATACGCAGTATTTT; CDR3aa: CASRTPTGGAGGTDTQYF
v_gene: TRBV11-2; d_gene: .; j_gene: TRBJ2-7; abundance: .; CDR3nt: TGTGCCAGCAGCTTAGCTGGATCTGGCGGATACGAGCAGTACTTC; CDR3aa: CASSLAGSGGYEQYF
v_gene: TRBV14; d_gene: TRBD1; j_gene: TRBJ1-5; abundance: .; CDR3nt: TGTGCCAGCAGCCAAGATGTCCGGGACAGAGGTTTTAGCAATCAGCCCCAGCATTTT; CDR3aa: CASSQDVRDRGFSNQPQHF
v_gene: TRBV20-1; d_gene: .; j_gene: TRBJ2-7; abundance: .; CDR3nt: TGCAGTGCCCGCCGAGTTAGGACAGGGGGCTTTTATAAACTAGCGGGGGCCTACGAGCAGTACTTC; CDR3aa: CSARRVRTGGFYKLAGAYEQYF
v_gene: TRBV20-1; d_gene: .; j_gene: TRBJ1-6; abundance: .; CDR3nt: TGCAGTGCCCACTTTGGGGGCTTACCGAGCTCCTATAATTCACCCCTCCACTTT; CDR3aa: CSAHFGGLPSSYNSPLHF
v_gene: TRBV5-1; d_gene: .; j_gene: TRBJ1-4; abundance: once; CDR3nt: TGCGCCAGCAGCTTCGAGGGTAATGAAAAACTGTTTTTT; CDR3aa: CASSFEGNEKLFF
v_gene: TRBV7-9; d_gene: .; j_gene: TRBJ2-3; abundance: .; CDR3nt: TGTGCCAGCAGAAAGAGGGGCGCGGACACAGATACGCAGTATTTT; CDR3aa: CASRKRGADTDTQYF
v_gene: TRBV6-2/TRBV6-3; d_gene: .; j_gene: TRBJ1-2; abundance: .; CDR3nt: TGTGCCAGCAGTTACTCATCCAGGCAGCAGGGCTACACCTTC; CDR3aa: CASSYSSRQQGYTF
v_gene: TRBV6-1; d_gene: .; j_gene: TRBJ1-6; abundance: .; CDR3nt: TGTGCCAGCAGTCCGGCTCGCCCTAAGACAGGAGGTTGGAATTCACCCCTCCACTTT; CDR3aa: CASSPARPKTGGWNSPLHF
v_gene: TRBV12-3/TRBV12-4; d_gene: TRBD1; j_gene: TRBJ1-5; abundance: .; CDR3nt: TGTGCCAGCATCTCGACAGGGGGGGGTCAGCCCCAGCATTTT; CDR3aa: CASISTGGGQPQHF
v_gene: TRBV28; d_gene: .; j_gene: TRBJ1-5; abundance: .; CDR3nt: TGTGCCAGCAGTCCCGGCGGGACCAATCAGCCCCAGCATTTT; CDR3aa: CASSPGGTNQPQHF
v_gene: TRBV7-3; d_gene: .; j_gene: TRBJ1-1; abundance: .; CDR3nt: TGTGCCAGCGGCAACGGGTCGAACACTGAAGCTTTCTTT; CDR3aa: CASGNGSNTEAFF
v_gene: TRBV3-1; d_gene: .; j_gene: TRBJ2-1; abundance: .; CDR3nt: TGTGCCAGCAGCCCTCGAGACAATGAGCAGTTCTTC; CDR3aa: CASSPRDNEQFF
v_gene: TRBV6-2/TRBV6-3; d_gene: .; j_gene: TRBJ2-5; abundance: .; CDR3nt: TGTGCCAGCAGGGGGAAGGACCAAGAGACCCAGTACTTC; CDR3aa: CASRGKDQETQYF
v_gene: TRBV15; d_gene: .; j_gene: TRBJ1-2; abundance: .; CDR3nt: TGTGCCACCAGCAAGGGTATGCCCCCACTTAACTATGGCTACACCTTC; CDR3aa: CATSKGMPPLNYGYTF
v_gene: TRBV5-1; d_gene: .; j_gene: TRBJ2-1; abundance: .; CDR3nt: TGCGCCAGCAGCTTGGCTGGAGCTCGGGGCCTCTTC; CDR3aa: CASSLAGARGLF
v_gene: TRBV25-1; d_gene: TRBD1; j_gene: TRBJ1-6; abundance: .; CDR3nt: TGTGCCAGCACCCGGACAGGTTTTGGCCTTTATAATTCACCCCTCCACTTT; CDR3aa: CASTRTGFGLYNSPLHF
v_gene: TRBV18; d_gene: .; j_gene: TRBJ2-7; abundance: .; CDR3nt: TGTGCCAGCTCACCACCCAGCTTTTGGGGAGAAGAGCAGTACTTC; CDR3aa: CASSPPSFWGEEQYF
v_gene: TRBV12-3/TRBV12-4; d_gene: .; j_gene: TRBJ2-2; abundance: .; CDR3nt: TGTGCCAGCACCAACAGGGTTGGAACAAAGACCGGGGAGCTGTTTTTT; CDR3aa: CASTNRVGTKTGELFF
v_gene: TRBV28; d_gene: TRBD1; j_gene: TRBJ2-7; abundance: .; CDR3nt: TGTGCCAGCAGTTTTGGGGGACAGGTCTACGAGCAGTACTTC; CDR3aa: CASSFGGQVYEQYF
v_gene: TRBV10-3; d_gene: .; j_gene: TRBJ2-5; abundance: .; CDR3nt: TGTGCCATTGGGGGCGTAGAGGGGGAGACCCAGTACTTC; CDR3aa: CAIGGVEGETQYF
v_gene: TRBV20-1; d_gene: .; j_gene: TRBJ1-6; abundance: .; CDR3nt: TGCAGTGCTAGATCGGTTCCGGGACAAGGGAGTCGAGGGTATCCTGAACCCCTCCACTTT; CDR3aa: CSARSVPGQGSRGYPEPLHF
v_gene: TRBV11-2; d_gene: .; j_gene: TRBJ1-1; abundance: .; CDR3nt: TGTGCCAGCAGCTCGAGGGTCGACACTGAAGCTTTCTTT; CDR3aa: CASSSRVDTEAFF
v_gene: TRBV7-9; d_gene: .; j_gene: TRBJ1-5; abundance: .; CDR3nt: TGTGCCAGCAGCTTACTAGGGGCGGGCAATCAGCCCCAGCATTTT; CDR3aa: CASSLLGAGNQPQHF